This T cell receptor (beta chain) emerged from a study of cytomegalovirus exposure and HLA in healthy donors. Findings and limits, study-wide: Association with HLA alleles at 0.05 false discovery rate was found for 16,951 TCR beta sequences in a later analysis. Cytomegalovirus-associated TCR beta chains were listed, numbering 164.

A single count supports this clone. No antigen is known for it. The CDR3 has 13 residues. The germline V gene encodes CDR1 SQVTM and CDR2 ANQGSEA. V was trimmed by 3 bases and J by 0 bases, leaving 6 bases between them. PCR amplification relied on 60 Vbeta primers (plus 13 Jbeta primers). Repertoires were generated with immunoSEQ multiplex PCR, while TCRdb's copy carries only in-frame clones and drops some. This sample carries over 130,000 clones, approximately 80% of them seen once, and the ten largest clones take 1.5% to 2%. The V gene is TRBV29-1, the J gene TRBJ2-1; D unclear. This clonotype originated in a man aged 35 to 55 in good health and CMV-seronegative. The specimen sequenced was PBMCs. CDR3 nucleotide sequence: TGCAGCGTTGACGCGAGCTCCTACAATGAGCAGTTCTTC. Translating gives CSVDASSYNEQFF.